The next 7 T cell receptor beta chains were all read from a single sample in a study of cytomegalovirus exposure and HLA in healthy donors. The PCR contained 60 Vbeta and 13 Jbeta primers. The protocol was immunoSEQ multiplex PCR, while the TCRdb copy is restricted to in-frame clones and leaves out a portion. Of roughly 150,000 clones in the sample, about 82% were seen once. The sequencing input was PBMCs. These receptors all stem from a man in his thirties or forties in good health.

This clone has a single count. This chain connects TRBV27 to TRBJ2-7, with D possibly matching TRBD2 (5 bases). CDR1 is MNHEY, CDR2 SMNVEV, per germline (reference sequence). The CDR3 runs to 12 residues. The V end lost 2 bases, the J end lost 5 bases, and 7 bases lay between the germline ends. DNA of the CDR3: TGTGCCAGCAGTTTAAGCGGAAACGAGCAGTACTTC. This encodes CASSLSGNEQYF.

This clone was seen a single time. V gene TRBV27 combines with J gene TRBJ2-7, with D hard to call. CDR1 is MNHEY, CDR2 SMNVEV, per germline (reference sequence). The CDR3 loop spans 13 amino acids. Trimming took 3 bases from V and 3 from J, leaving 9 bases between them. Here the CDR3 reads CASSFLASYEQYF. In nucleotides, the CDR3 is TGTGCCAGCAGTTTCCTGGCCAGCTACGAGCAGTACTTC.

This clone has a handful of counts. The chain has TRBV5-5 and TRBJ1-2; no clear D. The germline V gene has CDR1 SGHKS and CDR2 YYEKEE (reference sequence). Trimming left V 1 base short and J 3 bases short, with 13 bases between. The CDR3 totals 15 residues. This chain's CDR3 is CASSLYRQVHYGYTF. CDR3 DNA sequence: TGTGCCAGCAGCTTGTACCGACAAGTTCACTATGGCTACACCTTC.

The J gene is TRBJ1-6, the V gene TRBV4-3; maybe TRBD1 (6 bases). The CDR3 totals 17 residues. V lost 0 bases to trimming and J lost 9 bases, with 18 bases between them. The germline V gene encodes CDR1 LGHNA and CDR2 YSLEER. The chain's CDR3 is CASSQDRGQFRGSPLHF. The CDR3 nucleotides are TGCGCCAGCAGCCAAGATAGAGGGCAATTCAGGGGTTCACCCCTCCACTTT.

The chain recombines TRBV6-5 with TRBJ2-5; a possible D gene is TRBD2 (6 bases). Germline V gene sequence: CDR1 MNHEY, CDR2 SVGAGI. This CDR3 contains 14 residues. The V and J ends lost 1 base and 5 bases respectively, with 11 bases between them. CDR3 in DNA: TGTGCCAGCAGTTACTTTAGTGGGGGGGAGACCCAGTACTTC. This sequence encodes CASSYFSGGETQYF.

This chain connects TRBV27 to TRBJ2-7; the match to TRBD1 covers 11 bases. J lost 5 bases, V lost 7 bases, and 10 bases had no gene match. The CDR3 is made up of 15 amino acids. Germline CDR1 is MNHEY and CDR2 is SMNVEV (reference sequence). The CDR3 region has the DNA TGTGCCAGCATGCGGGACAGGGGGTTCCCCCACGAGCAGTACTTC. Protein: CASMRDRGFPHEQYF.

The genes are TRBV9 and TRBJ1-3; D remains ambiguous. V was shortened by 3 bases and J by 4 bases, with 8 bases between the two germline ends. Per the germline V gene, CDR1 is SGDLS and CDR2 is YYNGEE. This CDR3 has 13 residues. The CDR3 is CASSGGSGNTIYF. CDR3 bases: TGTGCCAGCAGCGGCGGCTCCGGAAACACCATATATTTT.